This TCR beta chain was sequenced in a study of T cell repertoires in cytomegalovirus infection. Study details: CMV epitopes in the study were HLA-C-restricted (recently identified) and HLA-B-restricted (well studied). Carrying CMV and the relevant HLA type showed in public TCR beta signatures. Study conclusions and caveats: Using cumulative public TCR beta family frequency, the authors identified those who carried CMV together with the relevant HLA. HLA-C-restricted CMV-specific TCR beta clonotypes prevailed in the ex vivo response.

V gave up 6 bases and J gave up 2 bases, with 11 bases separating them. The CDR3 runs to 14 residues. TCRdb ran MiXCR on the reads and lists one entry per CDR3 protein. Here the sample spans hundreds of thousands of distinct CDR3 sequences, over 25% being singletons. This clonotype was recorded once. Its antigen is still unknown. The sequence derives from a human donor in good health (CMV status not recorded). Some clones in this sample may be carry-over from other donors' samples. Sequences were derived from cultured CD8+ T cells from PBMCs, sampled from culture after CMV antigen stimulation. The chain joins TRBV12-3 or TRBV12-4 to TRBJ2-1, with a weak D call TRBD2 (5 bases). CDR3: CASRATSAYNEQFF. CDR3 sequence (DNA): TGTGCCAGCAGAGCAACTAGTGCCTACAATGAGCAGTTCTTC.